A single T cell receptor beta chain is shown here with its context. The table came from immunoSEQ multiplex PCR; TCRdb's copy has only in-frame clones and leaves some out. Of around 340,000 clones in the sample, 85% to 95% were seen once. Trimming removed 0 bases from V and 9 bases from J; junction bases left unmatched: 14. Germline CDR1 is LNHNV and CDR2 is YYDKDF (reference sequence). The CDR3 has 17 residues. This sample is drawn from a study of shared T cell receptors in the human thymus. The source of this sequence is a human donor. The sequencing input was thymocytes. The rearrangement uses TRBV15 and TRBJ2-1; 7 bases are shared with TRBD2. CDR3 protein: CATSRDSLPREKGEQFF. CDR3 bases: TGTGCCACCAGCAGAGATTCGTTGCCGCGGGAGAAGGGTGAGCAGTTCTTC.